These T cell receptor beta chains were read from a single sample in a study of cytomegalovirus exposure and HLA in healthy donors. Clones were read by immunoSEQ multiplex PCR, and TCRdb kept only the in-frame ones, dropping some. Of about 140,000 clones in the sample, 82% are singletons; the top ten hold about 2.3%. Source material: PBMCs. The receptors originated from a male donor in good health and CMV-seronegative. Both conserved end residues are part of each CDR3. A D gene is named only where the DNA matches it firmly. Size is omitted from some rows. Given values are once, few, many or a class for expanded clones.

D	V	J	size	CDR3	DNA
NA	TRBV7-3	TRBJ2-5	NA	CASSSAGGKETQYF	TGTGCCAGCAGCTCAGCAGGGGGGAAAGAGACCCAGTACTTC
NA	TRBV6-1	TRBJ2-1	NA	CASSEAGLSGKGNEQFF	TGTGCCAGCAGTGAAGCGGGGCTGTCAGGCAAGGGGAATGAGCAGTTCTTC
NA	TRBV20-1	TRBJ2-7	NA	CSARVDSEQYF	TGCAGTGCTAGGGTAGACAGCGAGCAGTACTTC
TRBD2	TRBV6-5	TRBJ2-5	NA	CASSYAVPGRESGQYF	TGTGCCAGCAGTTACGCTGTCCCGGGGCGGGAGAGTGGGCAGTACTTC
TRBD2	TRBV29-1	TRBJ2-2	NA	CSVRGSGRFITGELFF	TGCAGCGTTAGGGGTAGCGGGAGGTTCATCACCGGGGAGCTGTTTTTT
TRBD2	TRBV2	TRBJ2-1	NA	CAIAGAGYNEQFF	TGTGCCATAGCGGGAGCAGGGTACAATGAGCAGTTCTTC
NA	TRBV11-2	TRBJ2-7	NA	CASSIPLGNEQYF	TGTGCCAGCAGCATACCTCTAGGCAACGAGCAGTACTTC
NA	TRBV19	TRBJ2-1	NA	CASSWDSVVSYNEQFF	TGTGCCAGTAGCTGGGACTCAGTAGTCTCCTACAATGAGCAGTTCTTC
TRBD1	TRBV5-4	TRBJ1-4	few	CASKEQGAREKLFF	TGTGCCAGCAAAGAACAGGGGGCGAGGGAAAAACTGTTTTTT
NA	TRBV2	TRBJ1-3	NA	CASSVPSSGNTIYF	TGTGCCAGCAGTGTACCCAGCTCTGGAAACACCATATATTTT
TRBD1	TRBV5-1	TRBJ2-2	NA	CASSYPRDRSTGELFF	TGCGCCAGCAGCTATCCGCGGGACAGGTCCACCGGGGAGCTGTTTTTT
NA	TRBV7-6	TRBJ2-7	few	CASSPGAGTMSSYEQYF	TGTGCCAGCAGCCCTGGGGCCGGGACAATGAGCTCCTACGAGCAGTACTTC
TRBD2	TRBV7-2	TRBJ2-3	NA	CASRKTRLAGELDTQYF	TGTGCCAGCAGGAAAACCCGACTAGCGGGAGAGTTAGATACGCAGTATTTT
NA	TRBV10-2	TRBJ2-2	once	CASSESGAQFF	TGCGCCAGCAGTGAGTCTGGGGCCCAGTTTTTT
TRBD1	TRBV7-2	TRBJ1-2	few	CASSMRQGAYGYTF	TGTGCCAGCAGCATGCGACAGGGGGCCTATGGCTACACCTTC
NA	TRBV13	TRBJ2-1	few	CASSPRDEQFF	TGTGCCAGCAGCCCCCGGGATGAGCAGTTCTTC
NA	TRBV6-6	TRBJ2-3	NA	CASSERAGADTQYF	TGTGCCAGCAGTGAGCGGGCGGGTGCAGATACGCAGTATTTT
TRBD1	TRBV7-9	TRBJ1-3	NA	CASSPTGVPGNTIYF	TGTGCCAGCAGCCCAACAGGGGTACCTGGAAACACCATATATTTT
NA	TRBV25-1	TRBJ2-3	once	CASKAGLTDTQYF	TGTGCCAGCAAGGCAGGCCTCACAGATACGCAGTATTTT
NA	TRBV27	TRBJ2-1	NA	CASSFGSTNEQFF	TGTGCCAGCAGTTTCGGGAGTACGAATGAGCAGTTCTTC
NA	TRBV7-3	TRBJ2-1	few	CASSLLGGSSYNEQFF	TGTGCCAGCAGCTTACTAGGCGGTAGCTCCTACAATGAGCAGTTCTTC
TRBD2	TRBV4-3	TRBJ2-7	few	CASSQDSGGGPYEQYF	TGCGCCAGCAGCCAAGATTCTGGGGGAGGGCCCTACGAGCAGTACTTC
NA	TRBV7-9	TRBJ1-1	NA	CASSLIERGNTEAFF	TGTGCCAGCAGCTTAATCGAACGGGGAAACACTGAAGCTTTCTTT
TRBD1	TRBV28	TRBJ2-5	NA	CASSPGTGEETQYF	TGTGCCAGCAGCCCCGGGACAGGGGAAGAGACCCAGTACTTC
NA	TRBV9	TRBJ1-2	NA	CASSVAGFGYTF	TGTGCCAGCAGCGTGGCAGGTTTTGGCTACACCTTC
TRBD1	TRBV7-9	TRBJ2-1	NA	CASSSDRGVEQFF	TGTGCCAGCAGCTCGGACAGGGGGGTAGAGCAGTTCTTC
NA	TRBV6-5	TRBJ1-1	NA	CASSSPGATEAFF	TGTGCCAGCAGTTCCCCAGGGGCCACTGAAGCTTTCTTT
NA	TRBV27	TRBJ2-1	few	CASSLPGGISYNEQFF	TGTGCCAGCAGTCTCCCCGGCGGGATATCCTACAATGAGCAGTTCTTC
TRBD2	TRBV4-1	TRBJ2-1	NA	CASSPRTSSLNEQFF	TGCGCCAGCAGCCCGAGGACTAGCTCCCTAAATGAGCAGTTCTTC